Listed below are T cell receptor beta chains from one sample, sequenced in a study of shared T cell receptors in the human thymus. Sequencing was performed with immunoSEQ multiplex PCR; in TCRdb, only in-frame clones are kept and a portion is missing. The top ten hold about 0.0094% of the sample, which has hundreds of thousands of clones, about 87% seen once. These records were also assigned to another study, of human thymus T cells.

Sequencing was performed on thymocytes. Receptors originate from a boy in the first two years of life with a congenital heart defect. Each CDR3 is given with its conserved first and last residue. D genes are given only for firm matches. The size field is filled for only some rows; it gives once, few, many or a size class.

D gene	V gene	clone size	J gene	CDR3 DNA	CDR3 protein
TRBD1	TRBV28	-	TRBJ2-6	TGTGCCAGCAGCCTCAGTCGGACAGGGGTGAACTCTGGGGCCAACGTCCTGACTTTC	CASSLSRTGVNSGANVLTF
TRBD2	TRBV18	-	TRBJ2-2	TGTGCCAGCTCGCGCGGACTAGCGGGAAAGATAAGGAACACCGGGGAGCTGTTTTTT	CASSRGLAGKIRNTGELFF
-	TRBV30	-	TRBJ2-7	TGTGCCTGGAGTGTACCGGGATCCTACGAGCAGTACTTC	CAWSVPGSYEQYF
-	TRBV30	-	TRBJ2-7	TGTGCCTGGAGGGGGCTTCACTACGAGCAGTACTTC	CAWRGLHYEQYF
TRBD1	TRBV11-2	-	TRBJ1-1	TGTGCCAGCAGCCAAAGAAAGGGCAAACAGGGGGTGAACACTGAAGCTTTCTTT	CASSQRKGKQGVNTEAFF
TRBD1	TRBV5-6	-	TRBJ2-2	TGTGCCAGCAGGACGGGGACAGGGCTGAACACCGGGGAGCTGTTTTTT	CASRTGTGLNTGELFF
TRBD2	TRBV5-8	-	TRBJ2-7	TGTGCCAGCAGCACTAGCGGGAGGGCCGACGGATACGAGCAGTACTTC	CASSTSGRADGYEQYF
-	TRBV6-5	-	TRBJ1-4	TGTGCCAGCAGCCTGGGGGAGGGTGGTGAAAAACTGTTTTTT	CASSLGEGGEKLFF
TRBD2	TRBV28	-	TRBJ2-1	TGTGCCAGCAGGCTATCGGGGGGACCCTACAATGAGCAGTTCTTC	CASRLSGGPYNEQFF
-	TRBV12-5	once	TRBJ1-2	TGTGCTAGTGGTTTGCCCGTTGGCGCAGGCGATCTTAACTATGGCTACACCTTC	CASGLPVGAGDLNYGYTF
TRBD2	TRBV25-1	-	TRBJ2-1	TGTGCCAGCAGCCACATAGGGAGGGACTATCGCAATGAGCAGTTCTTC	CASSHIGRDYRNEQFF
-	TRBV7-9	-	TRBJ1-3	TGTGCCAGCAGCTCCTCCCCCCCGCGATACTCTGGAAACACCATATATTTT	CASSSSPPRYSGNTIYF
-	TRBV5-1	-	TRBJ1-1	TGCGCCAGCAGCTTGGCCGGGGAGTTATCGCTGAACACTGAAGCTTTCTTT	CASSLAGELSLNTEAFF
TRBD1	TRBV28	-	TRBJ1-3	TGTGCCAGCAGTTTCAGGGGGCGCCTGGGAAACACCATATATTTT	CASSFRGRLGNTIYF
-	TRBV5-1	-	TRBJ2-1	TGCGCCAGCAGCTCCTACGCCGGGACAAGGGTAAACAATGAGCAGTTCTTC	CASSSYAGTRVNNEQFF
TRBD1	TRBV7-9	-	TRBJ1-3	TGTGCCAGCAGCTCCTCGACAGGGAGCTCTGGAAACACCATATATTTT	CASSSSTGSSGNTIYF
-	TRBV2	-	TRBJ1-1	TGTGCCAGCTTTTTGCCAGGGGAATTGAACACTGAAGCTTTCTTT	CASFLPGELNTEAFF
-	TRBV28	-	TRBJ1-5	TGTGCCAGCAGGCGAATGTCGAGGGCTAATAGCAATCAGCCCCAGCATTTT	CASRRMSRANSNQPQHF
-	TRBV9	-	TRBJ1-3	TGTGCCAGCAGTCAGGGGAGGGCCCCCTACTCTGGAAACACCATATATTTT	CASSQGRAPYSGNTIYF
TRBD1	TRBV19	few	TRBJ1-1	TGTGCCAGTAGTATAGACCAGGGGGCCCGCTGGGAAGCTTTCTTT	CASSIDQGARWEAFF
-	TRBV9	-	TRBJ2-6	TGTGCCAGCAGCCCCCGGACAATAAGGTATGGGGCCAACGTCCTGACTTTC	CASSPRTIRYGANVLTF
-	TRBV29-1	-	TRBJ2-7	TGCAGCGTTGAAGAGTCCGGCGGGTACGAGCAGTACTTC	CSVEESGGYEQYF
-	TRBV10-3	-	TRBJ1-1	TGTGCCATCAGCGAGTCAGGTGTGAGACAGAAGAACACTGAAGCTTTCTTT	CAISESGVRQKNTEAFF
-	TRBV27	once	TRBJ2-5	TGTGCCAGCAGTTCCCCGGGACGGGCGGGCGGGATAGAGACCCAGTACTTC	CASSSPGRAGGIETQYF
TRBD2	TRBV2	-	TRBJ2-5	TGTGCCAGCAGTCTAGCGGGGGGTGAGGAGACCCAGTACTTC	CASSLAGGEETQYF
-	TRBV27	-	TRBJ2-7	TGTGCCAGCAGAGGGGGTGGGAGCTCCTACGAGCAGTACTTC	CASRGGGSSYEQYF
TRBD1	TRBV4-3	-	TRBJ2-7	TGCGCCAGCAGCCCCATTCCCCGGGACAGGGTCACCGAGCAGTACTTC	CASSPIPRDRVTEQYF
-	TRBV4-3	few	TRBJ1-1	TGCGCCAGCAGCCAAGATCGGAACACTGAAGCTTTCTTT	CASSQDRNTEAFF
TRBD2	TRBV5-1	-	TRBJ2-7	TGCGCCAGCAGCCCCGGACTAGCGGGGGGCCAGCACTACGAGCAGTACTTC	CASSPGLAGGQHYEQYF
TRBD2	TRBV6-5	-	TRBJ2-1	TGTGCCAGCAGTTTTTCGGGAGGTAGCTCCTACAATGAGCAGTTCTTC	CASSFSGGSSYNEQFF
-	TRBV30	-	TRBJ2-3	TGTGCCTGGAGTCCCAGGGGCCTCGTAGCAGATACGCAGTATTTT	CAWSPRGLVADTQYF
TRBD2	TRBV7-2	-	TRBJ2-7	TGTGCCAGCAGCTTCTCTATGTTTAGCATTAGCGGGAGTGAGCAGTACTTC	CASSFSMFSISGSEQYF
TRBD2	TRBV28	once	TRBJ2-7	TGTGCCAGCAGTTTGAGGGACCTCAGGACTAGCGGATACGAGCAGTACTTC	CASSLRDLRTSGYEQYF
-	TRBV7-7	-	TRBJ2-1	TGTGCTAGCAGCTGGGCGGGACCCCGATACAATGAGCAGTTCTTC	CASSWAGPRYNEQFF
-	TRBV4-1	-	TRBJ1-6	TGCGCCAGCAGCCAAGATGGGGGGATCTCCTCCTATAATTCACCCCTCCACTTT	CASSQDGGISSYNSPLHF
-	TRBV19	-	TRBJ1-5	TGTGCCAGTAGTATAGATAAAGGGGGCAATCAGCCCCAGCATTTT	CASSIDKGGNQPQHF
-	TRBV28	-	TRBJ1-4	TGTGCCAGCAGTTCTCCCGGGGGGCGGGGTACCCTAGAGGATGAAAAACTGTTTTTT	CASSSPGGRGTLEDEKLFF
TRBD2	TRBV4-2	-	TRBJ2-2	TGTGCCAGCAGCCAGTATCGCGCGGGGGGGACGTTCGCGAACACCGGGGAGCTGTTTTTT	CASSQYRAGGTFANTGELFF
-	TRBV4-2	-	TRBJ1-2	TGTGCCAGCAGCCAAGCCGAAGGGGGAGATGGCCACTATGGCTACACCTTC	CASSQAEGGDGHYGYTF
TRBD1	TRBV7-2	-	TRBJ1-6	TGTGCCAGCAGCTTAGTGACAGGGGTGTATTCACCCCTCCACTTT	CASSLVTGVYSPLHF
TRBD1	TRBV5-5	-	TRBJ2-7	TGTGCCAGCAGCTTGGGGACAGGGGCTTGGCAGCAGTACTTC	CASSLGTGAWQQYF